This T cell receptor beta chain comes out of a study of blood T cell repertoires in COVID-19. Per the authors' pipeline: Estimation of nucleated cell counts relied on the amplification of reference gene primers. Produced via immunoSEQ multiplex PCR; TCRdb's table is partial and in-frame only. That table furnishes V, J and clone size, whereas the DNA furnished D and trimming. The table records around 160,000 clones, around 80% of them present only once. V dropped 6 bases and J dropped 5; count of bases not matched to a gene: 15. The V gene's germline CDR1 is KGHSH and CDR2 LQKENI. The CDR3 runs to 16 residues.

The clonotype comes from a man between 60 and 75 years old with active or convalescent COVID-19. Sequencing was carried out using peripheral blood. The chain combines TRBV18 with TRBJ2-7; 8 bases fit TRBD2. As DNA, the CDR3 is TGTGCCAGCTCTCACTCAGGGGCGGCGGGAGGAAACGAGCAGTACTTC. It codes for CASSHSGAAGGNEQYF.